The next 19 T cell receptor beta chains were all read from a single sample in a study of blood T cell repertoires in COVID-19. Here immunoSEQ multiplex PCR was the method, and the copy in TCRdb shows in-frame clones only, minus some. This sample has 120,000 to 150,000 clones, with roughly 88% found just once. The sample was peripheral blood. The receptors were gathered from a woman in her fifties or sixties with COVID-19, enrolled during active disease.

The rearrangement links TRBV5-4 to TRBJ2-3; TRBD1 matches at 9 bases. V gave up 4 bases and J gave up 2 bases; unmatched junction bases: 11. The CDR3 covers 17 residues. Germline CDR1 SGHNT, CDR2 YYREEE (reference sequence). The CDR3 here is CASSPRRQGGVTDTQYF. The CDR3, as DNA: TGTGCCAGCAGCCCGCGACGACAGGGGGGCGTCACAGATACGCAGTATTTT.

V and J are TRBV29-1 and TRBJ2-3; the match to TRBD2 covers 9 bases. The length of the CDR3 is 16 residues. V was clipped by 2 bases and J by 4 bases; unmatched bases: 10. Per the germline V gene, CDR1 is SQVTM and CDR2 is ANQGSEA. CDR3 protein: CSVESSAGGRADTQYF. CDR3 DNA sequence: TGCAGCGTTGAATCGTCGGCGGGGGGGCGGGCAGATACGCAGTATTTT.

The V and J genes are TRBV4-1 and TRBJ1-1; the D gene is possibly TRBD1 (5 bases). There are 14 residues in the CDR3. Germline CDR1 and CDR2: MGHRA and YSYEKL. The germline V and J ends were trimmed by 2 bases and 1 base, with 8 bases remaining between them. CDR3 sequence reads: CASSQRGTNTEAFF. As DNA, the CDR3 is TGCGCCAGCAGCCAACGCGGGACGAACACTGAAGCTTTCTTT.

CDR3 nucleotides: TGTGCCAGTAGTAAGGGGACTACCCTTAGCAATCAGCCCCAGCATTTT. Translation gives CASSKGTTLSNQPQHF. This chain connects TRBV19 to TRBJ1-5; maybe TRBD1 (5 bases). This CDR3 is 16 amino acids long. Germline V gene sequence: CDR1 LNHDA, CDR2 SQIVND (reference sequence). Between the trimmed V and J ends, which lost 4 bases and 0 bases, there was a span of 13 bases.

The CDR3 loop is CASSLSWQGLSSYEQYF. DNA of the CDR3: TGTGCCAGCAGCCTAAGTTGGCAGGGTTTGAGCTCCTACGAGCAGTACTTC. The chain combines TRBV11-2 with TRBJ2-7, with D possibly TRBD1 on 5 matching bases. The CDR3 is made up of 17 amino acids. Trimming pared 5 bases from V and 0 bases from J, leaving 20 bases between. Germline assignment: CDR1 SGHAT and CDR2 FQNNGV. Full variable domain (rest looked up from reference TRBV11-2 and TRBJ2-7): EAGVAQSPRYKIIEKRQSVAFWCNPISGHATLYWYQQILGQGPKLLIQFQNNGVVDDSQLPKDRFSAERLKGVDSTLKIQPAKLEDSAVYLCASSLSWQGLSSYEQYFGPGTRLTVT.

This chain joins TRBV3-1 (or the pseudogene TRBV3-2) and TRBJ1-2; TRBD1 might be the D (6 bases). Trimming stripped 2 bases from V and 6 bases from J, with 13 bases between. This CDR3 has 14 residues. Germline CDR1 LGHDT, CDR2 YNNKEL (reference sequence). Here the CDR3 reads CASSQKDSLHGYTF. The CDR3, as DNA: TGTGCCAGCAGCCAAAAGGACAGTCTACATGGCTACACCTTC.

The rearrangement joins TRBV29-1 to TRBJ1-1; no firm D call. CDR1 and CDR2 (germline): SQVTM, ANQGSEA. There are 12 residues in the CDR3. Trimming shortened V by 7 bases and J by 6 bases, and 15 bases separated the two germline ends. The CDR3 DNA sequence: TGCAGCGCAGGCCTGCGGGTCGCTGAAGCTTTCTTT. It is translated as CSAGLRVAEAFF. Supplemented by reference TRBV29-1 and TRBJ1-1, the full variable domain reads SAVISQKPSRDICQRGTSLTIQCQVDSQVTMMFWYRQQPGQSLTLIATANQGSEATYESGFVIDKFPISRPNLTFSTLTVSNMSPEDSSIYLCSAGLRVAEAFFGQGTRLTVV.

This clone was seen a handful of times. V is TRBV6-1 and J is TRBJ1-1, with D unresolved. Germline assignment: CDR1 MNHNS and CDR2 SASEGT. Trimming shortened V by 3 bases and J by 1 base, and 6 bases separated the two germline ends. This CDR3 comprises 13 residues. The CDR3 DNA sequence: TGTGCCAGCAGTGACCCGGGGAACACTGAAGCTTTCTTT. This gives the protein CASSDPGNTEAFF.

Here the CDR3 DNA reads TGTGCCAGCAGCCCAACCCAGGCAGACTATGGCTACACCTTC. Amino acids: CASSPTQADYGYTF. The chain recombines TRBV13 with TRBJ1-2; D gene unclear. Germline values: CDR1 PRHDT, CDR2 FYEKMQ (reference sequence). The CDR3 runs to 14 residues. V was cut by 5 bases and J by 3 bases, with 13 bases left in between.

This clone was detected once. The chain uses TRBV7-3 and TRBJ2-1, with 9 positions matching TRBD2. CDR3 length equals 15 residues. Germline lookup yields CDR1 SGHTA and CDR2 FQGTGA. With 6 bases clipped from V and 8 bases from J, the junction kept 11 bases outside the gene matches. CDR3 sequence reads: CASRRAGGLTDEQFF. CDR3 DNA: TGTGCCAGCAGGCGAGCGGGGGGCCTTACAGATGAGCAGTTCTTC.

The V call is TRBV19, the J call TRBJ1-4; no reliable D call. V lost 7 bases and J 0 bases, leaving 9 bases between the germline ends. CDR3 length equals 14 residues. Germline V CDR1 and CDR2: LNHDA, SQIVND (reference sequence). CDR3 sequence: CASTPSATNEKLFF. In DNA form, the CDR3 reads TGTGCCAGTACCCCCAGTGCAACTAATGAAAAACTGTTTTTT.

This clone was recorded once. The chain employs TRBV29-1 and TRBJ1-4; TRBD1 matches at 9 bases. This CDR3 has 13 amino acids. V was pared by 6 bases and J by 5 bases, with 4 bases of the junction left unmatched. Germline V gene sequence: CDR1 SQVTM, CDR2 ANQGSEA. The CDR3 here is CSVSGTGNEKLFF. The CDR3 coding sequence is TGCAGCGTGTCTGGGACAGGGAATGAAAAACTGTTTTTT.

The chain combines TRBV7-3 with TRBJ2-5; 9 bases line up with TRBD2. J was trimmed by 2 bases and V by 5 bases; bases with no gene match: 6. The germline CDR1 and CDR2 sequences are SGHTA and FQGTGA. CDR3 size: 15 residues. The CDR3 region has the DNA TGTGCCAGCAGCAAGGTAGCGGGGGCACAAGAGACCCAGTACTTC. It translates to CASSKVAGAQETQYF. The variable domain in full, completed from reference TRBV7-3 and TRBJ2-5, reads GAGVSQTPSNKVTEKGKYVELRCDPISGHTALYWYRQSLGQGPEFLIYFQGTGAADDSGLPNDRFFAVRPEGSVSTLKIQRTERGDSAVYLCASSKVAGAQETQYFGPGTRLLVL.

The V call is TRBV27, the J call TRBJ2-1, with TRBD2 matching 11 bases. The junction had 5 bases not matched to a gene; V was cut back by 6 bases and J by 7 bases. In germline, CDR1 is MNHEY, CDR2 SMNVEV (reference sequence). This CDR3 spans 14 amino acids. The CDR3 loop is CASRLAGGPNEQFF. In nucleotides, the CDR3 is TGTGCCAGCAGGTTAGCGGGGGGGCCAAATGAGCAGTTCTTC.

This clone has only one observation. The chain couples TRBV10-2 to TRBJ2-7; D is uncertain. Germline V gene sequence: CDR1 WSHSY, CDR2 SAAADI. Trimming took 1 base from V and 3 from J, leaving 4 bases between them. The CDR3 runs to 12 residues. The CDR3 spells CASSEFSYEQYF. The CDR3 DNA is TGCGCCAGCAGTGAGTTCAGCTACGAGCAGTACTTC.

J is TRBJ2-2 and V is TRBV18, with D perhaps matching TRBD1 (7 bases). Germline assignment: CDR1 KGHSH and CDR2 LQKENI. Trimming shortened V by 3 bases and J by 4 bases, and 24 bases separated the two germline ends. CDR3 length: 19 residues. Written as DNA, the CDR3 is TGTGCCAGCTCACCTAGCCAGACAGGGAGGAGTGCACTCACCGGGGAGCTGTTTTTT. It is translated as CASSPSQTGRSALTGELFF.

The rearrangement uses TRBV11-2 and TRBJ2-6, with D perhaps TRBD1 (6 bases). Germline V lookup: CDR1 SGHAT, CDR2 FQNNGV. CDR3 length: 18 residues. Trimming cost V 0 bases and J 0 bases, with 12 bases left between them. The CDR3 loop reads CASSLEPGHFSGANVLTF. CDR3 nucleotide sequence: TGTGCCAGCAGCTTAGAACCGGGACATTTCTCTGGGGCCAACGTCCTGACTTTC.

This chain's CDR3 is CASSQLFPPLAGDEQFF. The CDR3 nucleotides read TGCGCCAGCAGCCAACTATTCCCCCCTCTAGCGGGGGATGAGCAGTTCTTC. The rearrangement links TRBV4-3 to TRBJ2-1; 10 bases are a match to TRBD2. This CDR3 contains 17 residues. Per the germline V gene, CDR1 is LGHNA and CDR2 is YSLEER. J lost 8 bases, V lost 2 bases, and 12 bases had no gene match.

The V gene is TRBV19, the J gene TRBJ2-7; 8 bases fit TRBD1. Germline V gives CDR1 LNHDA, CDR2 SQIVND (reference sequence). The trim removed 3 bases at V and 3 bases at J, leaving 7 bases unmatched. The CDR3 spans 15 residues. CDR3 in DNA: TGTGCCAGTAGTATGGGACAGGTCGGCCGCTACGAGCAGTACTTC. Protein product: CASSMGQVGRYEQYF.